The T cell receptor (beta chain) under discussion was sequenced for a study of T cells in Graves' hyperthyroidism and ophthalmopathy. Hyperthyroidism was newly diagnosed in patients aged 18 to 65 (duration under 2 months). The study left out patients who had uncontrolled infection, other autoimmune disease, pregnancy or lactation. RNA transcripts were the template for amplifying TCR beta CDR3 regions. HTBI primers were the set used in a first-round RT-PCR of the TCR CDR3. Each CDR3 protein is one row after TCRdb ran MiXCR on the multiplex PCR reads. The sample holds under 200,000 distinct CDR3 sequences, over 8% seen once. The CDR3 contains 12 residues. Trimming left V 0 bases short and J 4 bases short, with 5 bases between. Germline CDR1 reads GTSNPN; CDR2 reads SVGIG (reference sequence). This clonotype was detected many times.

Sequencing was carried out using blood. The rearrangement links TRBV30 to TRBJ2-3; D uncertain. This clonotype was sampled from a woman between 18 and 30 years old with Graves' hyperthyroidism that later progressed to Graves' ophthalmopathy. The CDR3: CAWSVHSDTQYF. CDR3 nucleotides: TGTGCCTGGAGTGTACACTCAGATACGCAGTATTTT.